Each of the 2 T cell receptor beta chains below was sequenced from the same sample in a study of CD8+ T cells in alopecia areata. Reverse transcribed after extraction, RNA yielded cDNA as the sequencing template. Assay used: immunoSEQ multiplex PCR; TCRdb lists only in-frame clones, some missing. The table shows 65,000 to 75,000 clones, with about 30% occurring only once. Treatment here: oral pan-JAK inhibitor, 5-10 mg twice daily. The sample in question was CD8+ T cells sorted from blood, obtained at week 4, from a patient treated with tofacitinib. Source of these receptors: a human donor with alopecia areata.

The V gene is TRBV4-1, the J gene TRBJ1-6; D is ambiguous. Germline V CDR1 and CDR2: MGHRA, YSYEKL. The CDR3 has 14 amino acids. Trimming shortened V by 3 bases and J by 9 bases, and 12 bases separated the two germline ends. CDR3 nucleotides: TGCGCCAGCAGCCAGACTCCGGGCTCTTCACCCCTCCACTTT. Protein: CASSQTPGSSPLHF.

This clone was observed a handful of times. Given a far larger clone just one base away, this is likely a sequencing read error. The chain combines TRBV5-6 with TRBJ2-4, with D possibly TRBD1 on 7 matching bases. Germline assignment: CDR1 SGHDT and CDR2 YYEEEE. Deletions cut 2 bases from V and 6 bases from J, with 12 bases between. The CDR3 has 14 amino acids. The CDR3 bases are TGTGCCAGCAGCTTAGACCAGGGGGGAAACATTCAGTACTTC. Encoded protein: CASSLDQGGNIQYF. Full variable domain (outside the CDR3, taken from reference TRBV5-6 and TRBJ2-4): DAGVTQSPTHLIKTRGQQVTLRCSPKSGHDTVSWYQQALGQGPQFIFQYYEEEERQRGNFPDRFSGHQFPNYSSELNVNALLLGDSALYLCASSLDQGGNIQYFGAGTRLSVL.